The 2 T cell receptor beta chains in this list originate from one sample, sequenced in a study of long-term antiretroviral therapy in people with HIV. immunoSEQ v3.0 was run at survey level. The protocol was immunoSEQ multiplex PCR, while the TCRdb copy is restricted to in-frame clones and leaves out a portion. The data show about 14,000 clones, with roughly 84% seen just once and less than 8% held by the top ten. Specimen: unsorted PBMCs, collected 0.4 years after starting antiretroviral therapy. These receptors originate from a man between 25 and 39 years old with HIV.

CDR3 amino acids: CASSVAAGTYGYTF. CDR3 nucleotide sequence: TGTGCCAGCAGCGTAGCGGCAGGGACCTATGGCTACACCTTC. The chain recombines TRBV9 with TRBJ1-2, with D tentatively TRBD1 (5 bases). CDR1 SGDLS and CDR2 YYNGEE come from the germline V gene. The CDR3 has 14 residues. Trimming took 0 bases from V and 4 from J, leaving 10 bases between them.

CDR3 sequence (DNA): TGCGCCAGCAGCCAAGGACATCAGGGTGGATTCTCCTACGAGCAGTACTTC. Amino acids: CASSQGHQGGFSYEQYF. This chain links TRBV4-3 with TRBJ2-7; TRBD1 might be the D (5 bases). V was cut by 1 base and J by 0 bases, with 16 bases left in between. The length of the CDR3 is 17 residues. CDR1 and CDR2 (germline): LGHNA, YSLEER.